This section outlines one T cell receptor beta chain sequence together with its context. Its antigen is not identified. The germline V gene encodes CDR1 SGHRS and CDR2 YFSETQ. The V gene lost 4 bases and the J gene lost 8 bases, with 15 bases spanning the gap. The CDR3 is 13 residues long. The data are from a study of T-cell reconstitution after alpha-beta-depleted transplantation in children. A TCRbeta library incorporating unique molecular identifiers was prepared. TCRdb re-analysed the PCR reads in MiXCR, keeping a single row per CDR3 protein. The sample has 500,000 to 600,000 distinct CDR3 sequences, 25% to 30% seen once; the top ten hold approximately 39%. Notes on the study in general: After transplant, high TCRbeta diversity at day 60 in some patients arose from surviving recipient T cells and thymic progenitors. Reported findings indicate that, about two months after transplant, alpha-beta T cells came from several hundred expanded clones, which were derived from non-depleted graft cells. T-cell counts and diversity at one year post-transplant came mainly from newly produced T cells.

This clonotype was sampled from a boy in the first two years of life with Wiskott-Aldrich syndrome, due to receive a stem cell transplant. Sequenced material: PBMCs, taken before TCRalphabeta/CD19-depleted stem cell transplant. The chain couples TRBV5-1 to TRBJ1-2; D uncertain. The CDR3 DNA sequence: TGCGCCAGCAGCCCGGTTATGATGCAAGGCTACACCTTC. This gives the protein CASSPVMMQGYTF.